This T cell receptor beta chain was captured in a study of cytomegalovirus exposure and HLA in healthy donors. Study-level information: Approximately 85 million unique TCRs from HLA-typed donors were held in an early data release.

PCR used 60 Vbeta primers and 13 Jbeta primers. TCRdb's copy holds only in-frame clones and misses some; the assay was immunoSEQ multiplex PCR. The sample holds 250,000 to 350,000 clones, 80% seen once. The V gene lost 3 bases and the J gene lost 2 bases, with 11 bases spanning the gap. CDR3 length: 15 residues. The germline V gene encodes CDR1 SEHNR and CDR2 FQNEAQ (reference sequence). Healthy donors of bone marrow made up the group. The V call is TRBV7-9, the J call TRBJ2-1; D may be TRBD2 (6 bases). The TCR originated in a girl aged 2 to 10 in good health and CMV-seronegative. The sample consisted of PBMCs. CDR3 sequence reads: CASSFRLAAYNEQFF. In DNA form, the CDR3 reads TGTGCCAGCAGCTTTCGATTAGCGGCCTACAATGAGCAGTTCTTC.